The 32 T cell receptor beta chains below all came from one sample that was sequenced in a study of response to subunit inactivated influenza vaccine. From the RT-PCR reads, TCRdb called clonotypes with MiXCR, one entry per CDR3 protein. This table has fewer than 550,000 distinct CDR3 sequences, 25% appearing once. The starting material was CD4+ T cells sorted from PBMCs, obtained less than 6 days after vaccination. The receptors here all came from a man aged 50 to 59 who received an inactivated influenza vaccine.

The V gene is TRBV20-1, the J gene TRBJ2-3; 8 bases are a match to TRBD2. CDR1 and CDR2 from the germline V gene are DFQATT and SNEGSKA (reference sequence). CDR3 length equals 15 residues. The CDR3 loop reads CSSFLLAERGDTQYF. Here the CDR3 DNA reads TGCAGCTCCTTTTTACTAGCGGAAAGGGGGGATACGCAGTATTTT.

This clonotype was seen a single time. The CDR3 spells CASSLGYGQYF. The DNA for the CDR3 is TGTGCCAGCAGTTTGGGCTATGGCCAGTACTTC. The rearrangement joins TRBV28 to TRBJ2-7; D call uncertain. CDR1 is MDHEN and CDR2 is SYDVKM in the germline V gene. V shed 3 bases and J shed 10 bases, with 10 bases lying between them. CDR3 length: 11 residues. Combining the CDR3 with reference TRBV28 and TRBJ2-7 gives the whole variable domain DVKVTQSSRYLVKRTGEKVFLECVQDMDHENMFWYRQDPGLGLRLIYFSYDVKMKEKGDIPEGYSVSREKKERFSLILESASTNQTSMYLCASSLGYGQYFGPGTRLTVT.

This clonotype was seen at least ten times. CDR3 nucleotides: TGCAGTGCTAAGCGGGAGCATCGGGGGGCCAAAAACATTCAGTACTTC. Translating gives CSAKREHRGAKNIQYF. The V call is TRBV20-1, the J call TRBJ2-4; 8 nucleotides match TRBD2. V dropped 4 bases and J dropped 1; count of bases not matched to a gene: 9. CDR3 size: 16 residues. Germline V gene sequence: CDR1 DFQATT, CDR2 SNEGSKA (reference sequence).

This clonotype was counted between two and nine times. The CDR3 region has the DNA TGTGCCAGCAGTTTGGGTCGGACTATGGGGACCCAGTACTTC. It is translated as CASSLGRTMGTQYF. The chain employs TRBV12-3 or TRBV12-4 and TRBJ2-5; D might be TRBD2 (6 bases). This CDR3 is 14 amino acids long. V was trimmed by 3 bases and J by 7 bases, leaving 15 bases between them.

CDR3 in DNA: TGTGCCAGCAGCTTAGAGGTTCAGGCCCAGTACTTC. It yields the protein CASSLEVQAQYF. The chain joins TRBV7-2 to TRBJ2-4; D gene ambiguous. Trimming removed 1 base at V and 13 bases at J, with 11 bases between. Germline V lookup: CDR1 SGHTA, CDR2 FQGNSA. The CDR3 contains 12 residues.

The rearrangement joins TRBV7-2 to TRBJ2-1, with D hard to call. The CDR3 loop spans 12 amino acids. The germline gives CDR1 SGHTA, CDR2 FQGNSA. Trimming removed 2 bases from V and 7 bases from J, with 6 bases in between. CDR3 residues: CASSLNRNEQFF. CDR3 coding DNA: TGTGCCAGCAGCTTAAATAGGAATGAGCAGTTCTTC.

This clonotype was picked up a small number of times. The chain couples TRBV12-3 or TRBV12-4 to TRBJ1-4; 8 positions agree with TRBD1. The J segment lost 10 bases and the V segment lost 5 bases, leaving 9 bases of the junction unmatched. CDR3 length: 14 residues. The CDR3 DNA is TGTGCCAGCAGTGTAAGGACAGGGTCAGGAAAACTGTTTTTT. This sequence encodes CASSVRTGSGKLFF.

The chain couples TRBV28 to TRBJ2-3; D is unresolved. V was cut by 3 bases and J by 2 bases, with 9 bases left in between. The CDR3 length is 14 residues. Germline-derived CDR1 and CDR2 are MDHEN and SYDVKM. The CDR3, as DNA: TGTGCCAGCAGTTTGCCGGTTATCACAGATACGCAGTATTTT. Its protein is CASSLPVITDTQYF.

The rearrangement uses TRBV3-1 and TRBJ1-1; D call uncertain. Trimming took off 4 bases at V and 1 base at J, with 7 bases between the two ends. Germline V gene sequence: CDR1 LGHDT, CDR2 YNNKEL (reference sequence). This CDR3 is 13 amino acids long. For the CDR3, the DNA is TGTGCCAGCAGCCCACATGGGAACACTGAAGCTTTCTTT. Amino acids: CASSPHGNTEAFF.

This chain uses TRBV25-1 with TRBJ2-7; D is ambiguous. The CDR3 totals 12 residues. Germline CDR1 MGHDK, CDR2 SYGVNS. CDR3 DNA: TGTACAAAAATTAGTGGAGACTACGAGCAGTACTTC. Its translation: CTKISGDYEQYF.

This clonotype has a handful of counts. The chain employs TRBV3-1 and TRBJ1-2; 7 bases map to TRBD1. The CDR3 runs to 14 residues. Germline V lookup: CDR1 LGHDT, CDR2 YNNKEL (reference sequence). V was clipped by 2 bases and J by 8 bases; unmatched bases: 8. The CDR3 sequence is CASSQSSGGRGYTF. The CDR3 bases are TGTGCCAGCAGCCAATCTTCAGGGGGACGAGGCTACACCTTC.

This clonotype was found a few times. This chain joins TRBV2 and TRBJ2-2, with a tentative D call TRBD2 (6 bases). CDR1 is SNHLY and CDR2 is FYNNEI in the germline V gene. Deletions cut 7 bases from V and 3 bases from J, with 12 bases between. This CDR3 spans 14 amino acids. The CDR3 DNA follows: TGTGCCAGCACTGAGACTAGGTACACCGGGGAGCTGTTTTTT. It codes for CASTETRYTGELFF.

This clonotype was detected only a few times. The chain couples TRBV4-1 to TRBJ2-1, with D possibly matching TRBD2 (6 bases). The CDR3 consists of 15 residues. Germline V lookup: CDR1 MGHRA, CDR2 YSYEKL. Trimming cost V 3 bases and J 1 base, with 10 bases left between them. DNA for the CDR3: TGCGCCAGCAGCCATGGGAGGAATTCCTACAATGAGCAGTTCTTC. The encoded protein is CASSHGRNSYNEQFF.

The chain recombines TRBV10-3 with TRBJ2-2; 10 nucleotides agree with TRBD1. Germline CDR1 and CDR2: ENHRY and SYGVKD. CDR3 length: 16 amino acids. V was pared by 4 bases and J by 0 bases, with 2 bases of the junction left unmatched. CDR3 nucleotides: TGTGCCATCAGTGGGACAGGGGGTTCGAACACCGGGGAGCTGTTTTTT. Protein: CAISGTGGSNTGELFF.

The CDR3 protein is CASSQGGTTGSQETQYF. The CDR3 DNA follows: TGTGCCAGCAGCCAAGGGGGGACAACAGGGTCCCAAGAGACCCAGTACTTC. J is TRBJ2-5 and V is TRBV3-1; D is possibly TRBD1 (6 bases). Between the trimmed V and J ends, which lost 1 base and 1 base, there was a span of 16 bases. Germline values: CDR1 LGHDT, CDR2 YNNKEL (reference sequence). The CDR3 sequence is 17 residues long.

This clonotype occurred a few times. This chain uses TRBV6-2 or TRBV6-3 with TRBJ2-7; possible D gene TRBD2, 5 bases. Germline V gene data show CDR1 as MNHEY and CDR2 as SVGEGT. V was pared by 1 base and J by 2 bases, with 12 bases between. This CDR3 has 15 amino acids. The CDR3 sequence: CASSYFGGSAYEQYF. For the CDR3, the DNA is TGTGCCAGCAGTTACTTCGGAGGATCAGCCTACGAGCAGTACTTC.

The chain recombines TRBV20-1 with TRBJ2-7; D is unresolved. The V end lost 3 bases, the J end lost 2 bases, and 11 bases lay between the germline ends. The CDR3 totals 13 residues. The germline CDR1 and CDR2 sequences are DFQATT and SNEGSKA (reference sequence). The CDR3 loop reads CSASRDSPYEQYF. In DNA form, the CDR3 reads TGCAGTGCTAGTAGAGATTCCCCCTACGAGCAGTACTTC.

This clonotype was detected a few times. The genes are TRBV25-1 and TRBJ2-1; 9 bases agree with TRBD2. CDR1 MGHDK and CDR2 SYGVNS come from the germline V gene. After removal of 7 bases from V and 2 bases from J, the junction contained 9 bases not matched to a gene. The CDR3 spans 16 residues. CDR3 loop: CASNPSAGGPYNEQFF. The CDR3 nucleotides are TGTGCCAGCAACCCCAGTGCGGGAGGGCCCTACAATGAGCAGTTCTTC.

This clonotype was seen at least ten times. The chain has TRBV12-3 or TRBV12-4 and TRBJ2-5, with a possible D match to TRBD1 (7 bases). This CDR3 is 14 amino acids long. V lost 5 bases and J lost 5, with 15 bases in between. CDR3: CASSLRGARETQYF. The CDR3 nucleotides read TGTGCCAGCAGTCTCAGGGGGGCTCGGGAGACCCAGTACTTC.

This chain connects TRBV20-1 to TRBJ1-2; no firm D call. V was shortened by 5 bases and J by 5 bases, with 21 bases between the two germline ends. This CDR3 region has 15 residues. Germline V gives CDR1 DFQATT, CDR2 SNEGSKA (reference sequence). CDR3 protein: CSAQPSFRPDYGYTF. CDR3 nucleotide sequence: TGCAGTGCTCAACCGTCTTTTCGGCCAGATTATGGCTACACCTTC.

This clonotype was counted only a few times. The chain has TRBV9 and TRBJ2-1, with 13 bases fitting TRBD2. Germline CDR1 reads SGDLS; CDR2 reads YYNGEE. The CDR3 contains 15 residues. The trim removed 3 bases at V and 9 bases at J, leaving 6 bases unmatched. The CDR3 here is CASSGTGTSGIEQFF. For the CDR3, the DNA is TGTGCCAGCAGCGGAACCGGGACTAGCGGGATTGAGCAGTTCTTC. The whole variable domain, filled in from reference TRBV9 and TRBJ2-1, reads DSGVTQTPKHLITATGQRVTLRCSPRSGDLSVYWYQQSLDQGLQFLIQYYNGEERAKGNILERFSAQQFPDLHSELNLSSLELGDSALYFCASSGTGTSGIEQFFGPGTRLTVL.

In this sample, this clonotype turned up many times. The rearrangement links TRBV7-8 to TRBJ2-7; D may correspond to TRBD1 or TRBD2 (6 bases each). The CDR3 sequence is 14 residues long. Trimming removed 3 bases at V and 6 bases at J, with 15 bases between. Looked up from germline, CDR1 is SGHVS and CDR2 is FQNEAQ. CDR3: CASSFGAEGGEQYF. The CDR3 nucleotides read TGTGCCAGCAGCTTTGGGGCCGAGGGGGGCGAGCAGTACTTC.

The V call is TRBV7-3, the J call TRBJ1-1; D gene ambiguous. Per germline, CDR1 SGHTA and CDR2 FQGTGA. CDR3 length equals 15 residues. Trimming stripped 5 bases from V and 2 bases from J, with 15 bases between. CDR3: CASSLVAGKNTEAFF. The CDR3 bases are TGTGCCAGCAGCCTTGTCGCCGGAAAAAACACTGAAGCTTTCTTT.

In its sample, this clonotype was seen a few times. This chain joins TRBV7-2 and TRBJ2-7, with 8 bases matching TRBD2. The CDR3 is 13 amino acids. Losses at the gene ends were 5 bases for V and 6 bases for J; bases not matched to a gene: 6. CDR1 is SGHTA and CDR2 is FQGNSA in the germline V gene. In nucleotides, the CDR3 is TGTGCCAGCAGCATTGGACTAGCTATCGAGCAGTACTTC. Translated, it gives CASSIGLAIEQYF. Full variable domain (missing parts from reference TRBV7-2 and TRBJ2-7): GAGVSQSPSNKVTEKGKDVELRCDPISGHTALYWYRQSLGQGLEFLIYFQGNSAPDKSGLPSDRFSAERTGGSVSTLTIQRTQQEDSAVYLCASSIGLAIEQYFGPGTRLTVT.

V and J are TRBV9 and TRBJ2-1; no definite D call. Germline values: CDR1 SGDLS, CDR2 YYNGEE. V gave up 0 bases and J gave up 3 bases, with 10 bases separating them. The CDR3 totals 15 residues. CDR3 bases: TGTGCCAGCAGCGTAGAGCATACCATCTACAATGAGCAGTTCTTC. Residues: CASSVEHTIYNEQFF.

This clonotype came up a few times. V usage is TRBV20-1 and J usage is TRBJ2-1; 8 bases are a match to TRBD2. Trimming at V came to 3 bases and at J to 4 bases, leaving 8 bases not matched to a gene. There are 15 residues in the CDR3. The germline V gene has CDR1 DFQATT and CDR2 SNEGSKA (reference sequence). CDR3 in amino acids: CSASSSGSWYNEQFF. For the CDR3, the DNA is TGCAGTGCTAGTAGCAGCGGGAGTTGGTACAATGAGCAGTTCTTC.

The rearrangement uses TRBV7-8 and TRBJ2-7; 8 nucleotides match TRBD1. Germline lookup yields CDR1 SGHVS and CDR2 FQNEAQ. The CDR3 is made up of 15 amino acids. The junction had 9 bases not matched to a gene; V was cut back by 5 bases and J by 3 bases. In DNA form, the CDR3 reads TGTGCCAGCAGCCCTGCAGGACAGGGCTACTACGAGCAGTACTTC. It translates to CASSPAGQGYYEQYF.

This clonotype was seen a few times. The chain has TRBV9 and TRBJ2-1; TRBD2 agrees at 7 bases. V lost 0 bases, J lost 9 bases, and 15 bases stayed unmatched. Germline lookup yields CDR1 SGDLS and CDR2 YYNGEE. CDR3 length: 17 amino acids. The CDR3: CASSVALRGSNRGEQFF. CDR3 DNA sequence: TGTGCCAGCAGCGTAGCTTTGCGGGGGTCCAACCGGGGTGAGCAGTTCTTC.

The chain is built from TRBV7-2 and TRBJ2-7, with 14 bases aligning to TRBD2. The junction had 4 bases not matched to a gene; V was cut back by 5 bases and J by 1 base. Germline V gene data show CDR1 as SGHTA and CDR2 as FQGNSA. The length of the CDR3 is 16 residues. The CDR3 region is CASSAGTSGGSYEQYF. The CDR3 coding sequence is TGTGCCAGCAGCGCCGGGACTAGCGGGGGTTCCTACGAGCAGTACTTC.

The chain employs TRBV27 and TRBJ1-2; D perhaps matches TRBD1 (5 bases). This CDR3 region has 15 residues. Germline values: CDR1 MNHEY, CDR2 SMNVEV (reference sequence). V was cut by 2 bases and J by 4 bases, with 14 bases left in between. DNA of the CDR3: TGTGCCAGCAGTTTAAACCCCAGGGTGGGCTATGGCTACACCTTC. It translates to CASSLNPRVGYGYTF.

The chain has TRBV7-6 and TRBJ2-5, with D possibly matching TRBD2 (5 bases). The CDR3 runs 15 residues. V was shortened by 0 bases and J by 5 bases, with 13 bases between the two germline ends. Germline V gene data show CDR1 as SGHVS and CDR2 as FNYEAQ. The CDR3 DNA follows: TGTGCCAGCAGCTTAGCCCGAGGGAATCTGGAGACCCAGTACTTC. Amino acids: CASSLARGNLETQYF.

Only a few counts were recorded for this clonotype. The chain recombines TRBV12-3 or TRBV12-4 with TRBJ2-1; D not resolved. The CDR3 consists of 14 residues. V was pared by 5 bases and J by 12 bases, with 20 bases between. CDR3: CASSKTPDPLGQFF. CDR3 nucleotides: TGTGCCAGCAGTAAGACCCCGGACCCTCTGGGGCAGTTCTTC.